Listed below are T cell receptor beta chains from one sample, sequenced in a study of cytomegalovirus exposure and HLA in healthy donors. Generated by immunoSEQ multiplex PCR, the TCRdb table keeps only in-frame clones and is missing some. There are approximately 150,000 clones in the sample; 70% to 80% occur only once, and roughly 1.6% lies in the top ten. Sequencing was carried out using PBMCs. These receptors were collected from a female donor in good health and CMV-seronegative. Each CDR3 is given with its conserved first and last residue. The D gene is left open where the match is weak. Clone size is shown for a subset of rows, as once, few, many or a class of expanded clone.

clone_size: NA
j_call: TRBJ2-7
v_call: TRBV6-5
d_call: NA
cdr3_aa: CASRGFQQYF
cdr3_nt: TGTGCCAGCCGGGGGTTCCAGCAGTACTTC

clone_size: few
j_call: TRBJ2-1
v_call: TRBV5-4
d_call: NA
cdr3_aa: CASSRSGRLDGGEQFF
cdr3_nt: TGTGCCAGCAGCCGCAGTGGCAGGCTAGACGGGGGTGAGCAGTTCTTC

clone_size: NA
j_call: TRBJ1-1
v_call: TRBV7-7
d_call: NA
cdr3_aa: CASSPFPGNTEAFF
cdr3_nt: TGTGCCAGCAGCCCATTCCCAGGCAACACTGAAGCTTTCTTT

clone_size: NA
j_call: TRBJ1-3
v_call: TRBV2
d_call: NA
cdr3_aa: CASSDATRISGNTIYF
cdr3_nt: TGTGCCAGCAGTGATGCGACAAGGATCTCTGGAAACACCATATATTTT

clone_size: NA
j_call: TRBJ1-2
v_call: TRBV11-2
d_call: NA
cdr3_aa: CASSLGNGATGYTF
cdr3_nt: TGTGCCAGCAGCTTAGGGAATGGGGCCACGGGCTACACCTTC

clone_size: many
j_call: TRBJ2-7
v_call: TRBV25-1
d_call: TRBD2
cdr3_aa: CASSELAESSYEQYF
cdr3_nt: TGTGCCAGCAGTGAGCTAGCGGAGAGCTCCTACGAGCAGTACTTC

clone_size: NA
j_call: TRBJ2-7
v_call: TRBV25-1
d_call: NA
cdr3_aa: CASSELTGVYEQYF
cdr3_nt: TGTGCCAGCAGTGAATTAACAGGAGTCTACGAGCAGTACTTC

clone_size: once
j_call: TRBJ2-2
v_call: TRBV19
d_call: NA
cdr3_aa: CASSSRDRSIGELFF
cdr3_nt: TGTGCCAGTAGTTCCCGAGACAGGAGTATCGGGGAGCTGTTTTTT

clone_size: NA
j_call: TRBJ2-7
v_call: TRBV5-4
d_call: TRBD1
cdr3_aa: CASSFGTGLYEQYF
cdr3_nt: TGTGCCAGCAGCTTCGGGACAGGGTTATACGAGCAGTACTTC

clone_size: NA
j_call: TRBJ2-7
v_call: TRBV29-1
d_call: TRBD2
cdr3_aa: CSVEPQRTSGRVLAEQYF
cdr3_nt: TGCAGCGTTGAACCCCAGCGGACTAGCGGGAGAGTTTTGGCCGAGCAGTACTTC

clone_size: NA
j_call: TRBJ1-6
v_call: TRBV7-9
d_call: NA
cdr3_aa: CASSLGEDSFRNSPLHF
cdr3_nt: TGTGCCAGCAGCTTAGGAGAGGACAGTTTTCGTAATTCACCCCTCCACTTT

clone_size: few
j_call: TRBJ2-7
v_call: TRBV5-6
d_call: TRBD1
cdr3_aa: CASSWDRGAYEQYF
cdr3_nt: TGTGCCAGCAGCTGGGACAGAGGGGCCTACGAGCAGTACTTC

clone_size: NA
j_call: TRBJ1-1
v_call: TRBV19
d_call: NA
cdr3_aa: CASSSQYRFNTEAFF
cdr3_nt: TGTGCCAGTAGTAGCCAGTACAGGTTTAACACTGAAGCTTTCTTT

clone_size: NA
j_call: TRBJ1-4
v_call: TRBV28
d_call: TRBD1
cdr3_aa: CASSANQGAKAGKLFF
cdr3_nt: TGTGCCAGCAGTGCGAATCAGGGGGCGAAGGCCGGGAAACTGTTTTTT

clone_size: NA
j_call: TRBJ1-1
v_call: TRBV5-1
d_call: NA
cdr3_aa: CASSLYGDTEAFF
cdr3_nt: TGCGCCAGCAGCTTGTACGGGGACACTGAAGCTTTCTTT

clone_size: NA
j_call: TRBJ2-1
v_call: TRBV11-2
d_call: TRBD1
cdr3_aa: CASSQDRSEGFF
cdr3_nt: TGTGCCAGCAGCCAGGACAGGTCCGAGGGGTTCTTC

clone_size: NA
j_call: TRBJ2-3
v_call: TRBV19
d_call: TRBD1
cdr3_aa: CASRGTGHTDTQYF
cdr3_nt: TGTGCCAGTAGGGGGACAGGACATACAGATACGCAGTATTTT

clone_size: few
j_call: TRBJ2-1
v_call: TRBV4-1
d_call: TRBD2
cdr3_aa: CASAKEQRGTNEQFF
cdr3_nt: TGCGCCAGCGCCAAGGAACAGCGGGGGACCAATGAGCAGTTCTTC

clone_size: NA
j_call: TRBJ2-1
v_call: TRBV10-1
d_call: TRBD2
cdr3_aa: CASSEPGLAGEQFF
cdr3_nt: TGCGCCAGCAGTGAGCCGGGACTAGCGGGGGAGCAGTTCTTC

clone_size: NA
j_call: TRBJ2-6
v_call: TRBV19
d_call: NA
cdr3_aa: CASQTGTGANVLTF
cdr3_nt: TGTGCCAGCCAAACAGGGACTGGGGCCAACGTCCTGACTTTC

clone_size: NA
j_call: TRBJ1-2
v_call: TRBV19
d_call: TRBD1
cdr3_aa: CASSAGQGGNYGYTF
cdr3_nt: TGTGCCAGTAGTGCGGGACAGGGGGGGAACTATGGCTACACCTTC

clone_size: few
j_call: TRBJ2-6
v_call: TRBV5-1
d_call: TRBD1
cdr3_aa: CASSVPGQGANVLTF
cdr3_nt: TGCGCCAGCAGCGTCCCGGGACAGGGGGCCAACGTCCTGACTTTC

clone_size: NA
j_call: TRBJ1-1
v_call: TRBV7-3
d_call: NA
cdr3_aa: CASSPTGFWTEAFF
cdr3_nt: TGTGCCAGCAGCCCCACAGGGTTTTGGACTGAAGCTTTCTTT

clone_size: NA
j_call: TRBJ2-7
v_call: TRBV5-1
d_call: TRBD1
cdr3_aa: CASSLGVGQATYEQYF
cdr3_nt: TGCGCCAGCAGCTTGGGGGTAGGACAGGCAACCTACGAGCAGTACTTC

clone_size: once
j_call: TRBJ1-2
v_call: TRBV19
d_call: TRBD1
cdr3_aa: CAWDRGCYGYTF
cdr3_nt: TGTGCCTGGGACAGGGGGTGCTATGGCTACACCTTC

clone_size: NA
j_call: TRBJ2-1
v_call: TRBV9
d_call: TRBD1
cdr3_aa: CASSVRGGRGYNEQFF
cdr3_nt: TGTGCCAGCAGCGTCCGAGGGGGCAGGGGGTACAATGAGCAGTTCTTC

clone_size: NA
j_call: TRBJ1-6
v_call: TRBV7-3
d_call: NA
cdr3_aa: CASSRHGQGTYNSPLHF
cdr3_nt: TGTGCCAGCAGCCGACACGGGCAGGGAACCTATAATTCACCCCTCCACTTT

clone_size: NA
j_call: TRBJ2-1
v_call: TRBV6-4
d_call: TRBD2
cdr3_aa: CASSDSPLLLAGVSNEQFF
cdr3_nt: TGTGCCAGCAGTGACTCGCCCCTCCTACTAGCGGGAGTAAGTAATGAGCAGTTCTTC

clone_size: NA
j_call: TRBJ1-1
v_call: TRBV11-3
d_call: TRBD1
cdr3_aa: CASSGQGSRDRSNTEAFF
cdr3_nt: TGTGCCAGCAGTGGACAGGGTAGCAGGGACAGATCGAACACTGAAGCTTTCTTT

clone_size: NA
j_call: TRBJ2-1
v_call: TRBV2
d_call: TRBD2
cdr3_aa: CASSEGLAGYYNEQFF
cdr3_nt: TGTGCCAGCAGTGAAGGGCTAGCGGGTTATTACAATGAGCAGTTCTTC

clone_size: NA
j_call: TRBJ2-5
v_call: TRBV7-3
d_call: NA
cdr3_aa: CASSVINGETQYF
cdr3_nt: TGTGCCAGCAGCGTCATCAACGGGGAGACCCAGTACTTC

clone_size: NA
j_call: TRBJ2-1
v_call: TRBV27
d_call: TRBD2
cdr3_aa: CASSIGTSGSNNEQFF
cdr3_nt: TGTGCCAGCAGTATCGGAACTAGCGGGAGTAACAATGAGCAGTTCTTC

clone_size: few
j_call: TRBJ1-1
v_call: TRBV5-6
d_call: NA
cdr3_aa: CASSPTGKAPEAFF
cdr3_nt: TGTGCCAGCAGCCCAACAGGGAAGGCCCCTGAAGCTTTCTTT

clone_size: NA
j_call: TRBJ2-1
v_call: TRBV29-1
d_call: TRBD2
cdr3_aa: CSARFSGSVNNEQFF
cdr3_nt: TGCAGCGCCAGATTTAGCGGGAGCGTCAACAATGAGCAGTTCTTC

clone_size: NA
j_call: TRBJ2-1
v_call: TRBV6-5
d_call: TRBD1
cdr3_aa: CASSWTGVLGNEQFF
cdr3_nt: TGTGCCAGCAGTTGGACAGGGGTTTTAGGCAATGAGCAGTTCTTC

clone_size: few
j_call: TRBJ2-1
v_call: TRBV7-2
d_call: NA
cdr3_aa: CASSLDPGVRGDEQFF
cdr3_nt: TGTGCCAGCAGCTTGGACCCAGGGGTACGGGGCGATGAGCAGTTCTTC

clone_size: few
j_call: TRBJ1-3
v_call: TRBV6-5
d_call: TRBD1
cdr3_aa: CASTTGAYGNTIYF
cdr3_nt: TGTGCCAGCACTACAGGGGCTTACGGAAACACCATATATTTT

clone_size: NA
j_call: TRBJ1-4
v_call: TRBV6-1
d_call: NA
cdr3_aa: CASRRTGNNEKLFF
cdr3_nt: TGTGCCAGCAGGAGAACAGGCAATAATGAAAAACTGTTTTTT

clone_size: NA
j_call: TRBJ1-5
v_call: TRBV2
d_call: NA
cdr3_aa: CASRMGSSEQPQHF
cdr3_nt: TGTGCCAGCAGGATGGGCTCCTCCGAGCAGCCCCAGCATTTT

clone_size: NA
j_call: TRBJ2-1
v_call: TRBV6-5
d_call: TRBD2
cdr3_aa: CASSYGVAGVDNEQFF
cdr3_nt: TGTGCCAGCAGTTACGGCGTAGCGGGAGTCGACAATGAGCAGTTCTTC